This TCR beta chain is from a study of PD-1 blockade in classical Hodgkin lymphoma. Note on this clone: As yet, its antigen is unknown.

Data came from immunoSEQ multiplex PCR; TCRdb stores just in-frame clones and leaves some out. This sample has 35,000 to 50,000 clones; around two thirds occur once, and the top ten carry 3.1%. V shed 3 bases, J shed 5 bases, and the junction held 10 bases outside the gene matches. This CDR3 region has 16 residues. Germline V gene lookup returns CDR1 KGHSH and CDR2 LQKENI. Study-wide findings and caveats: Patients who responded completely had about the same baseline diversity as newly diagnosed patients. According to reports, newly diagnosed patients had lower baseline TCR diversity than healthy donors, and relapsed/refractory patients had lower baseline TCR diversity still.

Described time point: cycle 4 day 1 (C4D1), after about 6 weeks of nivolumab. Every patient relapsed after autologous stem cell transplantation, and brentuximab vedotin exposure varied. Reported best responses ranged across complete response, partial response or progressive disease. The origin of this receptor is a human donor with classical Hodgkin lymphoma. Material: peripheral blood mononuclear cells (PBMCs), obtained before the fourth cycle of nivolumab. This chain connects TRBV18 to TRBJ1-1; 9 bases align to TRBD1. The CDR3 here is CASSPTGTGRGTEAFF. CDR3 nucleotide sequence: TGTGCCAGCTCACCCACCGGGACAGGGAGGGGAACTGAAGCTTTCTTT.